The sequence of this T cell receptor beta chain was determined in a study of T cells expressing NK-cell markers. Study information: Of eight sequenced donors, seven were HCMV-seropositive and one HCMV-seronegative.

The germline V gene encodes CDR1 SGHTA and CDR2 FQGNSA. The CDR3 is 16 amino acids. After re-calling the 5' RACE reads, TCRdb lists one entry per CDR3 protein, DNA absent. The sample totals under 200,000 distinct CDR3 sequences. The clonotype was recovered from a woman between 18 and 69 years old in good health. The sequenced sample was blood T cells: a sorted CD56 or NKG2C T cell subset, CD4+ or CD8+ T cells, or bulk PBMC T cells (not recorded which). This chain links TRBV7-2 with TRBJ1-1; TCRdb selects TRBD1, and the lack of DNA leaves this call unchecked. This CDR3 is CASSLSGGTMNTEAFF.